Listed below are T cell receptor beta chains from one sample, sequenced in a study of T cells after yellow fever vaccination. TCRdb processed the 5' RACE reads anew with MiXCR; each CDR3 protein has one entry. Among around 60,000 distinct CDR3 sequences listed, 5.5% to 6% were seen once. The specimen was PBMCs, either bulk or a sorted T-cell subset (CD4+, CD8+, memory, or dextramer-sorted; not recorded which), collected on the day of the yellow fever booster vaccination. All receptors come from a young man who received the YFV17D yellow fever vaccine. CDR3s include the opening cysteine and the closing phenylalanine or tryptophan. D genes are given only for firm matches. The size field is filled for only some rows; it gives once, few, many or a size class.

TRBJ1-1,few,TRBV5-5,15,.,TGTGCCAGCAGCCTCGGGGAGGGACTGAACACTGAAGCTTTCTTT,CASSLGEGLNTEAFF
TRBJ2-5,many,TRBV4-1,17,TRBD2,TGCGCCAGCAGCCAAGATCTTAGGGAGGGGTGGGGAGAGACCCAGTACTTC,CASSQDLREGWGETQYF
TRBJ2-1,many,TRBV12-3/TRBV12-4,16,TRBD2,TGTGCCAGCAGTTTAGGCTCTAGCGGGGTTTACAATGAGCAGTTCTTC,CASSLGSSGVYNEQFF
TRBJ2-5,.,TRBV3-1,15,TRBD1,TGTGCCAGCAGCCCTGGACAGGGGAGCGGGGAGACCCAGTACTTC,CASSPGQGSGETQYF
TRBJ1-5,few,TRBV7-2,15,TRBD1,TGTGCCAGCAGCTTGAACAGGGGAGGCAGTCAGCCCCAGCATTTT,CASSLNRGGSQPQHF
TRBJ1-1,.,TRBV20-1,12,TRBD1,TGCAGTGCTTGGACAGGGAACACTGAAGCTTTCTTT,CSAWTGNTEAFF
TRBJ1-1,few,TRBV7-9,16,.,TGTGCCAGCAGCCCCCCTGGGGCAGGGGCGACCACTGAAGCTTTCTTT,CASSPPGAGATTEAFF
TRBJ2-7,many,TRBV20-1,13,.,TGCAGTGCTAGAGGAGGGGGTAGCCCTGAGCAGTACTTC,CSARGGGSPEQYF
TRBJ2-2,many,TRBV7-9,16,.,TGTGCCAGCAGCTCCCTCGAGGGGCTAGGGACCGGGGAGCTGTTTTTT,CASSSLEGLGTGELFF
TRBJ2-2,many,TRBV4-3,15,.,TGCGCCAGCAGCCAAGAATGGGGGCACACCGGGGAGCTGTTTTTT,CASSQEWGHTGELFF
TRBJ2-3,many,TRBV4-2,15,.,TGTGCCAGCAGCCAAGATCACACCAGCACAGATACGCAGTATTTT,CASSQDHTSTDTQYF
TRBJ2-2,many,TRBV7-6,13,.,TGTGCCAGCAGCTTAGGAGGCACCGGGGAGCTGTTTTTT,CASSLGGTGELFF
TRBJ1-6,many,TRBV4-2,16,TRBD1,TGTGCCAGCAGCCAAGTCTCAGGGGGGGTTAATTCACCCCTCCACTTT,CASSQVSGGVNSPLHF
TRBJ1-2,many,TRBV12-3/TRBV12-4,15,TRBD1,TGTGCCAGCAGTACCGGACAGGTGATGGTGTATGGCTACACCTTC,CASSTGQVMVYGYTF
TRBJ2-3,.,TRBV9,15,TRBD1,TGTGCCAGCACCTCCCCGACAGGGGAGACAGATACGCAGTATTTT,CASTSPTGETDTQYF
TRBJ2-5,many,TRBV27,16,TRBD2,TGTGCCAGCAGTTACCGAGGACTAGCGGGGGTTGAGACCCAGTACTTC,CASSYRGLAGVETQYF
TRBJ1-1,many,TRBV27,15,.,TGTGCCAGCAGTTCTGGGGCGGGAGGATACACTGAAGCTTTCTTT,CASSSGAGGYTEAFF
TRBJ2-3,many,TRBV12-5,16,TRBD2,TGTGCTAGTGGTTTGGTCAGCGGGGGGCCCACAGATACGCAGTATTTT,CASGLVSGGPTDTQYF
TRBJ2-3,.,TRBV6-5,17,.,TGTGCCAGCAGTTACAACCGGCCCCTGCCTAGCACAGATACGCAGTATTTT,CASSYNRPLPSTDTQYF
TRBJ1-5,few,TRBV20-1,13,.,TGCAGTGCTAGGCCCGGCAACAATCAGCCCCAGCATTTT,CSARPGNNQPQHF
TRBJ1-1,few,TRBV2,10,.,TGTGCCAGCAGGGGGTTTGAAGCTTTCTTT,CASRGFEAFF
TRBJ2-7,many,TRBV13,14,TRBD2,TGTGCCAGCAGTTTCGGGACCCGGGGGGTCGAGCAGTACTTC,CASSFGTRGVEQYF
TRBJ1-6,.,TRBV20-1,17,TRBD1,TGCAGTGCTAGGCCGGGACAGGGGAACCTGGGAAATTCACCCCTCCACTTT,CSARPGQGNLGNSPLHF
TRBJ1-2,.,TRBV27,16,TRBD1,TGTGCCAGCAGTTCCTATTGGACAGGGAAAGACTATGGCTACACCTTC,CASSSYWTGKDYGYTF
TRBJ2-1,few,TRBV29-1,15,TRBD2,TGCAGCGCTGGGGGACTAGGAAACTCCTACAATGAGCAGTTCTTC,CSAGGLGNSYNEQFF
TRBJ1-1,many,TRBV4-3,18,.,TGCGCCAGCAGCCAAGAGCGATTCCTAGGACAGCTGAACACTGAAGCTTTCTTT,CASSQERFLGQLNTEAFF
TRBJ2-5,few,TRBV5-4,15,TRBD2,TGTGCCAGCAGCGGGGAAGCGGGGGAAGGGGAGACCCAGTACTTC,CASSGEAGEGETQYF
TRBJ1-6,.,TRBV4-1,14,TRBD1,TGCGCCAGCAGCCAAGGAGGGGGCAGTTCACCCCTCCACTTT,CASSQGGGSSPLHF
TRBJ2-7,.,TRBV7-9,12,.,TGTGCCAGCAGCTCTCCTACCCTCGAGCAGTACTTC,CASSSPTLEQYF
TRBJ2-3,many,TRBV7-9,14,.,TGTGCCATCCTAGGGGGGATTAGCACAGATACGCAGTATTTT,CAILGGISTDTQYF
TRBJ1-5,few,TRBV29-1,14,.,TGCAGCGTTTCCTGGGACATTAGCAATCAGCCCCAGCATTTT,CSVSWDISNQPQHF
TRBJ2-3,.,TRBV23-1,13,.,TGCGCCAGCAGTCAAGCTACAACAGATACGCAGTATTTT,CASSQATTDTQYF
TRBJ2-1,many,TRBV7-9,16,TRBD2,TGTGCCAGCAGCTTTACTATAGCGGGCCCCTACAATGAGCAGTTCTTC,CASSFTIAGPYNEQFF
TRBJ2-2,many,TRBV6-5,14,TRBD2,TGTGGCACGGCGGCTAGCGGGTCTCCAGCGGGGCTGTTTTTT,CGTAASGSPAGLFF
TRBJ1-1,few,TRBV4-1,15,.,TGCGCCAGCCCGTCGGGTGGACAGAGGGGAACTGAAGCTTTCTTT,CASPSGGQRGTEAFF
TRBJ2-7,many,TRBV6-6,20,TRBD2,TGTGCCAGCAGTTGGGCCCGCGGGGGGCTGACGTGGATTAGGGACTACGAGCAGTACTTC,CASSWARGGLTWIRDYEQYF
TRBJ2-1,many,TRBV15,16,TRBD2,TGTGCCACCAGCAGTTCATGGAGCGGGGGTTACAATGAGCAGTTCTTC,CATSSSWSGGYNEQFF
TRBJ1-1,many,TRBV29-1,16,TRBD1,TGCAGCGTTGTGGCGAGGTTGAGGACAGGGGGCACTGAAGCTTTCTTT,CSVVARLRTGGTEAFF
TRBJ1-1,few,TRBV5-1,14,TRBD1,TGCGCCAGCAGTTCCACGACAGGGTACACTGAAGCTTTCTTT,CASSSTTGYTEAFF
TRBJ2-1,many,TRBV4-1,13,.,TGCGCCAGCAGTCGAGGGTCCTACAATGAGCAGTTCTTC,CASSRGSYNEQFF
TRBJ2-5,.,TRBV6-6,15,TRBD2,TGTGCCAGCAGGGGGGGACTACAAAACAAAGAGACCCAGTACTTC,CASRGGLQNKETQYF
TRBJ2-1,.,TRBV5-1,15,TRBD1,TGCGCCAGCAGCTTGGAAGGGACAGAATACAATGAGCAGTTCTTC,CASSLEGTEYNEQFF
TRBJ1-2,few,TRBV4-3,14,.,TGCGCCAGCAGCCAAGAGATGGGGCAAGGGGGCTACACCTTC,CASSQEMGQGGYTF
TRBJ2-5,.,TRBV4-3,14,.,TGCGCCAGCAGCTCGGGGAGACCCCAAGAGACCCAGTACTTC,CASSSGRPQETQYF
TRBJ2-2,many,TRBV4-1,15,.,TGCGCCAGCAGCCAAGATCCGAGGGTAACCGGGGAGCTGTTTTTT,CASSQDPRVTGELFF
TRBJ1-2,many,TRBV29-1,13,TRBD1,TGCAGCTACCGGGACAGGGATCACTATGGCTACACCTTC,CSYRDRDHYGYTF
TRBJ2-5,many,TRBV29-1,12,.,TGCAGCGTCAGAGGGGGGCAAGAGACCCAGTACTTC,CSVRGGQETQYF
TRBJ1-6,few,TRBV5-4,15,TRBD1,TGTGCCAGCACCCTCCTCGGGACAGGGGATTCACCCCTCCACTTT,CASTLLGTGDSPLHF
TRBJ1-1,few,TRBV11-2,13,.,TGTGCCAGCAGCTTGGCCGAGGGCTATGAAGCTTTCTTT,CASSLAEGYEAFF
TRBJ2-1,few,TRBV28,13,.,TGTGCCAGCAGTATTGGTGGGATCAATGAGCAGTTCTTC,CASSIGGINEQFF
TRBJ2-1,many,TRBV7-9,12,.,TGTGCCAGCAGCGGGATCAGTTTTGAGCAGTTCTTC,CASSGISFEQFF